Listed below are T cell receptor beta chains from one sample, sequenced in a study of blood T cells in healthy people across ages. TCRdb re-called the 5' RACE reads through MiXCR, storing one row per CDR3 protein. The repertoire holds about 1.4 million distinct CDR3 sequences, with roughly 64% as singletons. Sequencing was done on a sample of blood. These receptors came from a man younger than 35 in good health. Each CDR3 is given with its conserved first and last residue. D genes are given only for firm matches. Clone size, where shown, is once, few, many, or a class for clones that have expanded.

D gene: .; J gene: TRBJ1-1; CDR3 length: 13; V gene: TRBV19; clone size: .; CDR3 DNA: TGTGCCAGTAGTAGCGGCGGAGACACTGAAGCTTTCTTT; CDR3 protein: CASSSGGDTEAFF
D gene: .; J gene: TRBJ2-1; CDR3 length: 16; V gene: TRBV25-1; clone size: .; CDR3 DNA: TGTGCCAGCAGTGAATGGGGGGGCGGATCCTACAATGAGCAGTTCTTC; CDR3 protein: CASSEWGGGSYNEQFF
D gene: TRBD2; J gene: TRBJ2-1; CDR3 length: 16; V gene: TRBV5-1; clone size: .; CDR3 DNA: TGCGCCAGCAGCCGCGGACTAGCGGGAGACGAGGATGAGCAGTTCTTC; CDR3 protein: CASSRGLAGDEDEQFF
D gene: TRBD1; J gene: TRBJ2-7; CDR3 length: 18; V gene: TRBV15; clone size: few; CDR3 DNA: TGTGCCACCAGCAGGGGCTTCTTCGGACAGGGAGAACCCTACGAGCAGTACTTC; CDR3 protein: CATSRGFFGQGEPYEQYF
D gene: .; J gene: TRBJ2-1; CDR3 length: 13; V gene: TRBV9; clone size: .; CDR3 DNA: TGTGCCAGCAGCGAGGACAACTACAATGAGCAGTTCTTC; CDR3 protein: CASSEDNYNEQFF
D gene: .; J gene: TRBJ2-3; CDR3 length: 13; V gene: TRBV11-2; clone size: .; CDR3 DNA: TGTGCCAGCAAGGCGGGAAGCACAGATACGCAGTATTTT; CDR3 protein: CASKAGSTDTQYF
D gene: TRBD2; J gene: TRBJ2-1; CDR3 length: 15; V gene: TRBV18; clone size: .; CDR3 DNA: TGTGCCAGCTCACCACCGGGACTAGCGAACAATGAGCAGTTCTTC; CDR3 protein: CASSPPGLANNEQFF
D gene: TRBD1; J gene: TRBJ2-4; CDR3 length: 18; V gene: TRBV4-3; clone size: few; CDR3 DNA: TGCGCCAGCAGCCAAGACCCGACAGGGGGCCTAGCCAAAAACATTCAGTACTTC; CDR3 protein: CASSQDPTGGLAKNIQYF
D gene: .; J gene: TRBJ2-7; CDR3 length: 15; V gene: TRBV4-1; clone size: .; CDR3 DNA: TGCGCCAGCAGCCACCCCGGACGGCCCCCAGTCGAGCAGTACTTC; CDR3 protein: CASSHPGRPPVEQYF
D gene: .; J gene: TRBJ1-1; CDR3 length: 14; V gene: TRBV5-5; clone size: once; CDR3 DNA: TGTGCCAGCAGCTTGCTCGGGGGTCTTGAGGAAGCTTTCTTT; CDR3 protein: CASSLLGGLEEAFF
D gene: .; J gene: TRBJ2-2; CDR3 length: 15; V gene: TRBV6-1; clone size: .; CDR3 DNA: TGTGCCAGCAGTCCCTTCGGACTAAACACCGGGGAGCTGTTTTTT; CDR3 protein: CASSPFGLNTGELFF
D gene: .; J gene: TRBJ2-1; CDR3 length: 11; V gene: TRBV29-1; clone size: .; CDR3 DNA: TGCAGCTTTCGGGGCTACAATGAGCAGTTCTTC; CDR3 protein: CSFRGYNEQFF
D gene: .; J gene: TRBJ2-7; CDR3 length: 16; V gene: TRBV5-1; clone size: .; CDR3 DNA: TGCGCCAGCAGCTCGCCTAATGGACAAACCTCCTACGAGCAGTACTTC; CDR3 protein: CASSSPNGQTSYEQYF
D gene: .; J gene: TRBJ2-2; CDR3 length: 13; V gene: TRBV9; clone size: once; CDR3 DNA: TGTGCCAGCAGCTGGAGAGGTACCGGGGAGCTGTTTTTT; CDR3 protein: CASSWRGTGELFF
D gene: TRBD1; J gene: TRBJ2-3; CDR3 length: 15; V gene: TRBV11-3; clone size: .; CDR3 DNA: TGTGCCAGCAGCTCCACGGGACAGGGGGTAGATACGCAGTATTTT; CDR3 protein: CASSSTGQGVDTQYF
D gene: TRBD1; J gene: TRBJ2-7; CDR3 length: 16; V gene: TRBV6-6; clone size: few; CDR3 DNA: TGTGCCAGCAGTTACCCGTCGGACAGGGGATTCCACGAGCAGTACTTC; CDR3 protein: CASSYPSDRGFHEQYF
D gene: .; J gene: TRBJ2-6; CDR3 length: 13; V gene: TRBV27; clone size: .; CDR3 DNA: TGTGCCAGCAGGGACATCGGGGCCAACGTCCTGACTTTC; CDR3 protein: CASRDIGANVLTF
D gene: .; J gene: TRBJ2-3; CDR3 length: 14; V gene: TRBV29-1; clone size: once; CDR3 DNA: TGCAGCGCGCCGGGACACGAACGCACAGATACGCAGTATTTT; CDR3 protein: CSAPGHERTDTQYF
D gene: .; J gene: TRBJ1-5; CDR3 length: 17; V gene: TRBV12-3/TRBV12-4; clone size: .; CDR3 DNA: TGTGCCAGCAGTTCTTCCGTAGGCTCTTATAGCAATCAGCCCCAGCATTTT; CDR3 protein: CASSSSVGSYSNQPQHF
D gene: .; J gene: TRBJ1-1; CDR3 length: 12; V gene: TRBV25-1; clone size: .; CDR3 DNA: TGTGCCAGTGGGGGACCGAACCGGGAAGCTTTCTTT; CDR3 protein: CASGGPNREAFF
D gene: .; J gene: TRBJ1-5; CDR3 length: 14; V gene: TRBV28; clone size: few; CDR3 DNA: TGTGCCAGCAGACCCGCCAGGATTGGCCAGCCCCAGCATTTT; CDR3 protein: CASRPARIGQPQHF
D gene: TRBD1; J gene: TRBJ2-1; CDR3 length: 17; V gene: TRBV7-9; clone size: .; CDR3 DNA: TGTGCCAGCAGCTCAAGACGACAGGGGGCTGGGTACAATGAGCAGTTCTTC; CDR3 protein: CASSSRRQGAGYNEQFF
D gene: TRBD1; J gene: TRBJ2-5; CDR3 length: 17; V gene: TRBV5-6; clone size: .; CDR3 DNA: TGTGCCAGCAGCTTGATAAGGGTTAGGGGGCAGAGAGAGACCCAGTACTTC; CDR3 protein: CASSLIRVRGQRETQYF
D gene: TRBD1; J gene: TRBJ2-1; CDR3 length: 12; V gene: TRBV7-9; clone size: .; CDR3 DNA: TGTGCCAGCAGCAGGGACAGGGTGGAGCAGTTCTTC; CDR3 protein: CASSRDRVEQFF
D gene: .; J gene: TRBJ2-4; CDR3 length: 16; V gene: TRBV20-1; clone size: .; CDR3 DNA: TGCAGTGCTAGAGATGGAACGGGGGTAGCCAAAAACATTCAGTACTTC; CDR3 protein: CSARDGTGVAKNIQYF
D gene: TRBD1; J gene: TRBJ1-2; CDR3 length: 15; V gene: TRBV4-3; clone size: .; CDR3 DNA: TGCGCCAGCAGCCAAGCGACAGGGAATCACTATGGCTACACCTTC; CDR3 protein: CASSQATGNHYGYTF